The 5 T cell receptor beta chains below were found in one sample sequenced in a study of blood T cells in healthy people across ages. Then a second PCR, running roughly 7 to 11 cycles, was carried out with a sample-barcoded 5' primer and a J-beta primer mix. TCRdb independently ran MiXCR on the 5' RACE reads; one entry per CDR3 protein. The data contain about 800,000 distinct CDR3 sequences, 46% of them seen just once; the ten biggest clones take up about a sixth. What was sequenced was blood. The receptors were gathered from a man older than 75 in good health.

This clonotype was recorded once. The rearrangement joins TRBV14 to TRBJ1-6; 8 positions match TRBD1. The CDR3 totals 16 residues. Trimming removed 0 bases from V and 7 bases from J; junction bases left unmatched: 5. In germline, CDR1 is SGHDN, CDR2 FVKESK. CDR3 sequence reads: CASSQDWTGPNSPLHF. The DNA for the CDR3 is TGTGCCAGCAGCCAAGACTGGACAGGGCCAAATTCACCCCTCCACTTT.

V usage is TRBV27 and J usage is TRBJ2-7; no reliable D call. Germline assignment: CDR1 MNHEY and CDR2 SMNVEV (reference sequence). CDR3 size: 14 residues. The V end was cut by 5 bases, the J end by 6 bases, with 17 bases between. The chain's CDR3 is CASSPPQRPGEQYF. As DNA, the CDR3 is TGTGCCAGCAGTCCACCACAGAGGCCAGGCGAGCAGTACTTC.

The genes are TRBV14 and TRBJ2-6, with no clear D. V was cut by 4 bases and J by 4 bases, with 8 bases left in between. The CDR3 totals 14 residues. CDR1 and CDR2 (germline): SGHDN, FVKESK. The CDR3, as DNA: TGTGCCAGCAGCCGATCTGAAGGGGCCAACGTCCTGACTTTC. Its translation is CASSRSEGANVLTF.

This clonotype has ten or more counts. The chain joins TRBV29-1 to TRBJ2-5, with 10 positions matching TRBD2. Germline CDR1 reads SQVTM; CDR2 reads ANQGSEA. The CDR3 is 13 amino acids. With 7 bases clipped from V and 7 bases from J, the junction kept 9 bases outside the gene matches. Here the CDR3 DNA reads TGCAGCGCTGGGACTAGCGAGAGGAGGACCCAGTACTTC. Its protein is CSAGTSERRTQYF. The full variable domain, its missing parts supplied by reference TRBV29-1 and TRBJ2-5, is SAVISQKPSRDICQRGTSLTIQCQVDSQVTMMFWYRQQPGQSLTLIATANQGSEATYESGFVIDKFPISRPNLTFSTLTVSNMSPEDSSIYLCSAGTSERRTQYFGPGTRLLVL.

This clonotype has at least ten counts. The chain employs TRBV6-1 and TRBJ2-1; D is perhaps TRBD2 (5 bases). Germline V CDR1 and CDR2: MNHNS, SASEGT. CDR3 length equals 15 residues. The germline V and J ends were trimmed by 2 bases and 6 bases, with 14 bases remaining between them. The DNA of the CDR3 is TGTGCCAGCAGTGAATGGTGGGAGTTAGGCAATGAGCAGTTCTTC. It is translated as CASSEWWELGNEQFF.